Below are 18 T cell receptor beta chains sequenced from a single sample in a study of control samples from healthy donors and cancer patients (dated by TCRdb to the early 2020s). Library prep was done by the immunoSEQ multiplex PCR assay. TCRdb limited this immuneACCESS table to in-frame rearrangements with V and J called. A share of clones is missing; checked studies link under half to unresolved V genes, and the rest is unexplained. In all, the sample holds more than 60,000 clones, and about nine tenths of those were seen once. The top ten hold approximately 9.4% of the sample. The sequencing input was PBMCs. The receptors come from a woman between 50 and 59 years old with colorectal cancer.

This clone was detected only once. The chain recombines TRBV19 with TRBJ2-3; 7 bases are shared with TRBD1. There are 17 residues in the CDR3. CDR1 LNHDA and CDR2 SQIVND come from the germline V gene (reference sequence). The V segment lost 5 bases and the J segment 0 bases; nucleotides outside the gene matches: 11. CDR3 sequence (DNA): TGTGCCAGTAGTGCCCTTCTCCGGACAGGTAGCACAGATACGCAGTATTTT. The encoded protein is CASSALLRTGSTDTQYF.

The chain combines TRBV28 with TRBJ1-2; D call uncertain. This CDR3 spans 12 amino acids. Trimming shortened V by 6 bases and J by 8 bases, and 13 bases separated the two germline ends. Germline V lookup: CDR1 MDHEN, CDR2 SYDVKM. This chain's CDR3 is CASSPSGGGYTF. CDR3 DNA sequence: TGTGCCAGCAGCCCCAGTGGCGGGGGCTACACCTTC.

The chain uses TRBV27 and TRBJ2-1; 11 bases line up with TRBD1. The CDR3 is 14 residues long. Trimming removed 4 bases from V and 6 bases from J; junction bases left unmatched: 2. Per germline, CDR1 MNHEY and CDR2 SMNVEV (reference sequence). DNA for the CDR3: TGTGCCAGCAGTTCCGGGACAGGGGGCAATGAGCAGTTCTTC. It is translated as CASSSGTGGNEQFF.

This chain links TRBV28 with TRBJ2-2; D could derive from TRBD1 or TRBD2 (6 bases each). CDR1 is MDHEN, CDR2 SYDVKM, per germline. CDR3 length: 16 residues. V was shortened by 2 bases and J by 5 bases, with 15 bases between the two germline ends. The CDR3 coding sequence is TGTGCCAGCAGTTTAAGCCCGGGGGCGGGAACCGGGGAGCTGTTTTTT. It specifies CASSLSPGAGTGELFF.

V is TRBV6-5 and J is TRBJ2-7; D perhaps matches TRBD1 (5 bases). Trimming shortened V by 6 bases and J by 5 bases, and 8 bases separated the two germline ends. CDR3 length: 11 residues. Germline loops: CDR1 MNHEY, CDR2 SVGAGI. The CDR3 DNA sequence: TGTGCCAGCAGGTTAGGGGACGAGCAGTACGTC. It codes for CASRLGDEQYV.

The rearrangement uses TRBV3-1 (or the pseudogene TRBV3-2) and TRBJ2-2; TRBD1 agrees at 9 bases. Germline-derived CDR1 and CDR2 are LGHDT and YNNKEL (reference sequence). The CDR3 sequence is 15 residues long. V gave up 6 bases and J gave up 3 bases; unmatched junction bases: 5. The CDR3 protein is CASRYRGRDTGELFF. CDR3 nucleotides: TGTGCCAGCAGGTACAGGGGGCGGGACACCGGGGAGCTGTTTTTT.

The chain couples TRBV4-3 to TRBJ1-2; possible D gene TRBD1, 6 bases. Trimming took 4 bases from V and 3 from J, leaving 12 bases between them. The CDR3 is 14 residues long. Germline V gene data show CDR1 as LGHNA and CDR2 as YSLEER. The CDR3 protein is CASSRNREYYGYTF. CDR3 nucleotide sequence: TGCGCCAGCAGCCGGAACAGGGAATACTATGGCTACACCTTC.

The chain is built from TRBV11-3 and TRBJ2-1, with 9 bases that match TRBD2. After removal of 5 bases from V and 8 bases from J, the junction contained 7 bases not matched to a gene. Looked up from germline, CDR1 is SGHNT and CDR2 is YENEEA. The CDR3 has 14 residues. The CDR3 loop reads CASSPGTSTHEQFF. The DNA for the CDR3 is TGTGCCAGCAGCCCCGGGACTAGCACCCATGAGCAGTTCTTC.

The rearrangement uses TRBV28 and TRBJ2-4; TRBD1 matches 9 bases. Germline CDR1 MDHEN, CDR2 SYDVKM. This CDR3 contains 14 residues. Germline trimming cut 4 bases from V and 4 bases from J; bases unmatched to any gene: 2. The CDR3 coding sequence is TGTGCCAGCAGTTCCGGGACAGGGAAAAACATTCAGTACTTC. This codes for CASSSGTGKNIQYF.

V usage is TRBV2 and J usage is TRBJ1-6; 9 bases are a match to TRBD1. Per germline, CDR1 SNHLY and CDR2 FYNNEI. The CDR3 contains 14 residues. Losses at the gene ends were 6 bases for V and 17 bases for J; bases not matched to a gene: 14. Here the CDR3 DNA reads TGTGCCAGCAGCTTGGGACAGGGTCCCACGGACTTCCACTTT. This gives the protein CASSLGQGPTDFHF.

This chain joins TRBV12-3 or TRBV12-4 and TRBJ1-2; perhaps TRBD1 as D (6 bases). This CDR3 comprises 12 residues. The V end was cut by 8 bases, the J end by 2 bases, with 9 bases between. The CDR3: CASGTGNYGYTF. DNA of the CDR3: TGTGCCAGCGGTACAGGGAACTATGGCTACACCTTC.

The rearrangement joins TRBV24-1 to TRBJ2-4; D call uncertain. V lost 4 bases and J 0 bases, leaving 12 bases between the germline ends. Germline lookup yields CDR1 KGHDR and CDR2 SFDVKD. The length of the CDR3 is 16 residues. The CDR3 bases are TGTGCCACCAGTGAATACCGGATCCTAGCCAAAAACATTCAGTACTTC. Residues: CATSEYRILAKNIQYF.

The chain recombines TRBV30 with TRBJ1-2; 12 nucleotides align to TRBD1. Germline-derived CDR1 and CDR2 are GTSNPN and SVGIG (reference sequence). The V gene end was trimmed by 5 bases and the J gene end by 8 bases; junction bases not matched to a gene: 9. This CDR3 is 14 amino acids long. CDR3 in DNA: TGTGCCTGGGCCCCGGGACAGGGGGCGCGGGGCTACACCTTC. Residues: CAWAPGQGARGYTF.

V usage is TRBV5-4 and J usage is TRBJ2-1; TRBD1 matches 8 bases. The CDR3 consists of 13 residues. J lost 6 bases, V lost 7 bases, and 6 bases had no gene match. From germline, CDR1 is SGHNT and CDR2 YYREEE (reference sequence). The CDR3 DNA sequence: TGTGCCAGCGGCGGGACAGGTTCCAATGAGCAGTTCTTC. Translating it yields CASGGTGSNEQFF. Drawing the rest from reference TRBV5-4 and TRBJ2-1, the complete variable domain is ETGVTQSPTHLIKTRGQQVTLRCSSQSGHNTVSWYQQALGQGPQFIFQYYREEENGRGNFPPRFSGLQFPNYSSELNVNALELDDSALYLCASGGTGSNEQFFGPGTRLTVL.

CDR3: CASSEYMGGAEAFF. In DNA, the CDR3 is TGTGCCAGCAGTGAATATATGGGGGGGGCTGAAGCTTTCTTT. The chain is built from TRBV25-1 and TRBJ1-1, with D tentatively TRBD1 (5 bases). Per germline, CDR1 MGHDK and CDR2 SYGVNS. There are 14 residues in the CDR3. V lost 0 bases, J lost 6 bases, and 11 bases lay in between.

This clone came up a few times. This chain uses TRBV9 with TRBJ2-1; the D gene is possibly TRBD1 (6 bases). CDR3 length: 13 amino acids. The V gene lost 3 bases and the J gene lost 8 bases, with 12 bases spanning the gap. CDR1 and CDR2 from the germline V gene are SGDLS and YYNGEE. CDR3 amino acids: CASSGWGRDEQFF. The CDR3 nucleotides read TGTGCCAGCAGCGGTTGGGGGCGCGATGAGCAGTTCTTC. The full variable domain, its missing parts supplied by reference TRBV9 and TRBJ2-1, is DSGVTQTPKHLITATGQRVTLRCSPRSGDLSVYWYQQSLDQGLQFLIQYYNGEERAKGNILERFSAQQFPDLHSELNLSSLELGDSALYFCASSGWGRDEQFFGPGTRLTVL.

The chain couples TRBV20-1 to TRBJ2-1; D is possibly TRBD1 (5 bases). The V and J ends lost 5 bases and 10 bases respectively, with 12 bases between them. This CDR3 is 11 amino acids long. CDR1 DFQATT and CDR2 SNEGSKA come from the germline V gene (reference sequence). CDR3: CSARPRTEQFF. DNA of the CDR3: TGCAGTGCTCGACCCCGGACAGAGCAGTTCTTC.

This chain uses TRBV5-1 with TRBJ1-2; possibly TRBD1 for D (6 bases). V gave up 0 bases and J gave up 13 bases, with 7 bases separating them. This CDR3 is built from 10 residues. Germline CDR1 reads SGHRS; CDR2 reads YFSETQ. The CDR3 loop is CASSLAGATF. In DNA, the CDR3 is TGCGCCAGCAGCTTGGCGGGGGCCACCTTC.